These T cell receptor beta chains were read from a single sample in a study of follicular helper T cells after annual influenza vaccination. This table comes from immunoSEQ multiplex PCR, and its TCRdb copy is limited to in-frame clones, with some not included. The sample has approximately 25,000 clones; approximately 80% are singletons. Sample: CXCR5+ CD38- circulating T follicular helper cells from blood, taken on the day of influenza vaccination. Every receptor here comes from an adult who received the influenza vaccine. Both conserved end residues are part of each CDR3. The D gene is left open where the match is weak. Rows give clone size only sometimes, using once, few, many, or a class for an expanded clone.

v_gene,abundance,j_gene,d_gene,len,CDR3nt,CDR3aa
TRBV6-1,.,TRBJ2-7,TRBD1,12,TGTGCCAGCGGGGGACAGGGTGACGAGCAGTACTTC,CASGGQGDEQYF
TRBV20-1,.,TRBJ1-2,.,11,TGCAGTGCTACTAATCCATATGGCTACACCTTC,CSATNPYGYTF
TRBV2,.,TRBJ2-7,.,14,TGTGCCAGCAGTGACGGGATTGTGAACTACGAGCAGTACTTC,CASSDGIVNYEQYF
TRBV29-1,.,TRBJ2-1,TRBD2,14,TGCAGCGTTGTAAGGACTAGCGGGATAGATGAGCAGTTCTTC,CSVVRTSGIDEQFF
TRBV11-2,.,TRBJ2-3,TRBD2,17,TGTGCCAGCAGCTTATTTGGCCTAGCGGGGACCACAGATACGCAGTATTTT,CASSLFGLAGTTDTQYF
TRBV7-3,.,TRBJ2-5,.,13,TGTGCCAGCAGCTTACAAGCGGAAGAGACCCAGTACTTC,CASSLQAEETQYF
TRBV4-2,.,TRBJ2-3,TRBD2,17,TGTGCCAGCAGCCAAGGAGAAGGTAGCGGGGCCACAGATACGCAGTATTTT,CASSQGEGSGATDTQYF
TRBV6-1,.,TRBJ2-7,TRBD2,14,TGTGCCAGCAGTAGTAGCGGGAGCCCCTACGAGCAGTACTTC,CASSSSGSPYEQYF
TRBV5-1,.,TRBJ1-1,TRBD1,17,TGCGCCAGCAGCTTCAGCGTCCAGACAGGGATCAACACTGAAGCTTTCTTT,CASSFSVQTGINTEAFF
TRBV7-2,.,TRBJ2-1,.,13,TGTGCCAGCAGCCAATCGGTTGAGGATGAGCAGTTCTTC,CASSQSVEDEQFF
TRBV10-3,.,TRBJ2-5,.,13,TGTGCCATCACGGGGGACCCTCAAGAGACCCAGTACTTC,CAITGDPQETQYF
TRBV7-6,once,TRBJ2-1,TRBD2,16,TGTGCCAGCAGCTTATTGCGGCGGGAGGCCTCCAATGAGCAGTTCTTC,CASSLLRREASNEQFF
TRBV10-3,.,TRBJ1-2,.,13,TGTGCCATCAGTGAGGGAGGAGACTATGGCTACACCTTC,CAISEGGDYGYTF
TRBV18,.,TRBJ2-7,.,14,TGTGCCAGCTCACCTGACAGCCTCTACTACGAGCAGTACTTC,CASSPDSLYYEQYF
TRBV7-8,once,TRBJ1-1,.,15,TGTGCCAGCAGCTTAGTTCCAGGGTGGAACACTGAAGCTTTCTTT,CASSLVPGWNTEAFF
TRBV6-6,.,TRBJ1-4,TRBD1,12,TGTGCCAGCAGAAACCAGGGGGTAAAACTGTTTTTT,CASRNQGVKLFF
TRBV6-6,.,TRBJ2-5,.,11,TGTGCCAGCAGTTACCTAGAGACCCAGTACTTC,CASSYLETQYF
TRBV27,.,TRBJ2-7,TRBD1,15,TGTGCCAGCAGTTTTGAGGGACAGGGTTTCCGCGAGCAGTACTTC,CASSFEGQGFREQYF
TRBV30,.,TRBJ1-4,TRBD1,13,TGTGCCTGGAAGACAGGGTATCGTGAAAAACTGTTTTTT,CAWKTGYREKLFF
TRBV19,once,TRBJ2-5,TRBD1,17,TGTGCCTCAAAGGCCACGGACAGGGCGAAAGTCGACGAGACCCAGTACTTC,CASKATDRAKVDETQYF
TRBV14,.,TRBJ2-3,TRBD2,15,TGTGCCAGCAGCCAACTTAGCGGGCTCACAGATACGCAGTATTTT,CASSQLSGLTDTQYF
TRBV27,once,TRBJ1-2,.,13,TGTGCCAGCAGTTCGGGAGCGGGCGGTGGCTACACCTTC,CASSSGAGGGYTF
TRBV5-1,.,TRBJ2-1,.,13,TGCGCCAGCAGCGTGAAGCCCGACAATGAGCAGTTCTTC,CASSVKPDNEQFF
TRBV11-2,once,TRBJ1-2,.,12,TGTGCCAGCAGCTTAGATCGGGAAAAGTACACCTTC,CASSLDREKYTF
TRBV5-4,.,TRBJ2-7,TRBD2,16,TGTGCCAGCAGCCGCCTAGCAGCGGGGGTTCCCTACGAGCAGTACTTC,CASSRLAAGVPYEQYF
TRBV6-1,.,TRBJ1-4,.,13,TGTGCCAGCAGTGGGGAGTTTAATGAAAAACTGTTTTTT,CASSGEFNEKLFF
TRBV15,.,TRBJ2-6,.,18,TGTGCCACCAGCGGGGAAAGGGGCATCTTTACTGGGGCCAACGTCCTGACTTTC,CATSGERGIFTGANVLTF
TRBV7-2,.,TRBJ1-1,.,14,TGTGCCAGCAGCTTATACGGGGAGATAACTGAAGCTCTCTTT,CASSLYGEITEALF
TRBV23-1,.,TRBJ2-2,.,12,TGCGCCAGCAGTCACATCACCGGGGAGCTGTTTTTT,CASSHITGELFF
TRBV6-6,once,TRBJ1-1,.,14,TGTGCCTCCAAGCTCGGACAGCCGAACACTGAAGCTTTCTTT,CASKLGQPNTEAFF
TRBV30,.,TRBJ2-7,TRBD2,13,TGTGCCTGTGGGACTAGCGGCACCTACGAGCAGTACTTC,CACGTSGTYEQYF
TRBV6-1,.,TRBJ2-5,TRBD2,15,TGTGCCAGCAGTGAAGCAGCGGGGGGACAAGAGACCCAGTACTTC,CASSEAAGGQETQYF
TRBV5-1,.,TRBJ2-1,TRBD1,13,TGCGCCAGCGGGACAGGGTCCTACAATGAGCAGTTCTTC,CASGTGSYNEQFF
TRBV29-1,few,TRBJ2-1,.,10,TGCAGCGTCCTTAGTGATGAGCAGTTCTTC,CSVLSDEQFF
TRBV5-1,.,TRBJ1-1,.,15,TGCGCCAGCAGCTTGATGTTGAAGGAGGGAACTGAAGCTTTCTTT,CASSLMLKEGTEAFF
TRBV6-1,once,TRBJ2-7,.,15,TGTGCCAGCAGTGAAGCGGCGGGGGCGACTTACGAGCAGTACTTC,CASSEAAGATYEQYF
TRBV11-3,.,TRBJ1-2,.,13,TGTGCCAGCAGCTCAACTGACACCTATGGCTACACCTTC,CASSSTDTYGYTF
TRBV30,.,TRBJ1-6,.,15,TGTGCCTGGAGGGCCGGGGGGCGAGATGGTTCACCCCTCCACTTT,CAWRAGGRDGSPLHF
TRBV7-3,once,TRBJ2-2,TRBD1,17,TGTGCCAGCAGCATCGCTTCTTTGACAGGGGGCGGTGAGGAGCTGTTTTTT,CASSIASLTGGGEELFF
TRBV7-9,.,TRBJ1-6,.,14,TGTGCCAGCAGCACGGACAGTGCCCGATCACCCCTCCACTTT,CASSTDSARSPLHF
TRBV10-3,few,TRBJ1-1,TRBD1,13,TGTGCCTCTTCGGACAGGGTGAACACTGAAGCTTTCTTT,CASSDRVNTEAFF